These T cell receptor beta chains were read from a single sample in a study of cytomegalovirus exposure and HLA in healthy donors. Here immunoSEQ multiplex PCR was the method, and the copy in TCRdb shows in-frame clones only, minus some. The sample lists about 170,000 clones, roughly four fifths occurring once. The sequenced material came from PBMCs. The origin of the receptors is a young woman in good health and CMV-seropositive. The CDR3 runs from the conserved cysteine through the conserved F or W. The order of the fields is J gene, clone size, V gene, D gene, CDR3 DNA, CDR3 protein. D genes are given only for firm matches. Clone size is shown for a subset of rows, as once, few, many or a class of expanded clone.

TRBJ1-5,NA,TRBV27,TRBD1,TGTGCCAGCAGTCCCCGACAGGGACCCGATCAGCCCCAGCATTTT,CASSPRQGPDQPQHF
TRBJ2-7,NA,TRBV11-2,NA,TGTGCCAGCAGCTTAGATACGGGCAGGGGCATCTACGAGCAGTACTTC,CASSLDTGRGIYEQYF
TRBJ1-2,NA,TRBV6-1,NA,TGTGCCAGCAGTTTACCGGGCAGGGCTGGCTACACCTTC,CASSLPGRAGYTF
TRBJ2-5,NA,TRBV5-1,TRBD2,TGCGCCAGCAGCTTGGTAGCGTCTAGCGGAAAAGAGACCCAGTACTTC,CASSLVASSGKETQYF
TRBJ1-1,NA,TRBV7-2,NA,TGTGCCAGCAGCTTGACAGCGAACACTGAAGCTTTCTTT,CASSLTANTEAFF
TRBJ2-1,few,TRBV4-2,TRBD2,TGTGCCAGCAGCTTCTCTAGCGGGGGGGCTGTGGAGCAGTTCTTC,CASSFSSGGAVEQFF
TRBJ2-3,NA,TRBV27,NA,TGTGCCAGCAGTTTATTACTGGCAGATACGCAGTATTTT,CASSLLLADTQYF
TRBJ2-1,NA,TRBV5-1,NA,TGCGCCAGCAGCCTCCGACAGCGTCGAGTAGACAATGAGCAGTTCTTC,CASSLRQRRVDNEQFF